This TCR beta chain was documented in a study of blood T cell repertoires in COVID-19. Study-wide context: The United States, Italy and Spain were the sources of the acute and convalescent COVID-19 samples. Nucleic acid was either cDNA or gDNA, and it came from T cells, B-cell-depleted T cells, or PBMCs.

V gave up 2 bases and J gave up 4 bases, with 23 bases separating them. The CDR3 consists of 18 residues. Germline lookup yields CDR1 MNHEY and CDR2 SVGEGT. Measured with immunoSEQ multiplex PCR; TCRdb has only the in-frame clones, and not every one. The sample consists of about 95,000 clones, 81% of them appearing once. The chain recombines TRBV6-2 or TRBV6-3 with TRBJ1-1, with a tentative D call TRBD1 (5 bases). Sample: peripheral blood. The clonotype originates from an elderly man with active or convalescent COVID-19. This CDR3 reads CASSYGRGTTDYGTEAFF. CDR3 coding DNA: TGTGCCAGCAGTTACGGTAGGGGAACGACAGATTACGGCACTGAAGCTTTCTTT.